Sequencing of this T cell receptor (beta chain) was carried out in a study of blood T cells in healthy people across ages. V lost 0 bases to trimming and J lost 3 bases, with 13 bases between them. The CDR3 contains 15 residues. From germline, CDR1 is SGHKS and CDR2 YYEKEE (reference sequence). A sample-barcoded 5' primer and a J-beta primer mix were used in a second PCR of about 7 to 12 cycles. Every cDNA molecule carried a tag from a template-switch adaptor bearing 12 random nucleotides. MiXCR, run by TCRdb on the 5' RACE reads, gives a single entry per CDR3 protein. The sample has approximately 600,000 distinct CDR3 sequences; roughly 58% are singletons. Peripheral blood samples of 9 to 10 milliliters were drawn from each donor.

The rearrangement joins TRBV5-5 to TRBJ2-7; possibly TRBD1 for D (5 bases). Sequencing used blood. This receptor was obtained from a man between 60 and 70 years old in good health. The CDR3 DNA reads TGTGCCAGCAGCTTGGCCACAGGCGAACACTACGAGCAGTACTTC. This codes for CASSLATGEHYEQYF.